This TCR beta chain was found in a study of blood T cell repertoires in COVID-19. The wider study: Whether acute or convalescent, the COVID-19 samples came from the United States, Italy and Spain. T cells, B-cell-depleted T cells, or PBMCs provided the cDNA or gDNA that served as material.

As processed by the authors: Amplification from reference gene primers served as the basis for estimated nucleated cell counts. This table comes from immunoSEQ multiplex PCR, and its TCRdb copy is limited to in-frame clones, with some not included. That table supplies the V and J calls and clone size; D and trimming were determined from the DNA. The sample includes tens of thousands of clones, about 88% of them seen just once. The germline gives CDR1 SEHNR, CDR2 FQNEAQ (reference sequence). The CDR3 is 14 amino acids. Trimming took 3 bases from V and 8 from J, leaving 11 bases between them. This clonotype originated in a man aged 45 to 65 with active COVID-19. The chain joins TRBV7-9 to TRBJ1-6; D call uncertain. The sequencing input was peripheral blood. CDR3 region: CASSFYQDYSPLHF. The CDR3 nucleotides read TGTGCCAGCAGCTTTTATCAGGATTATTCACCCCTCCACTTT.